The clone carrying this T cell receptor beta chain is a singleton in its sample. No antigen is known for it. These data come from a study of cytomegalovirus exposure and HLA in healthy donors. Study-wide findings and caveats: Later analysis found that TCR beta chains associated with HLA were more clonally expanded than other, equally common chains. According to a later analysis, most TCR beta chains associated with CMV appeared HLA-restricted.

Both 60 Vbeta primers and 13 Jbeta primers went into the PCR. Here immunoSEQ multiplex PCR was the method, and the copy in TCRdb shows in-frame clones only, minus some. Found here are 150,000 or so clones, roughly 86% of them singletons; the top ten hold about 3.2%. Healthy bone marrow donors formed the donor group. The CDR3 runs 14 residues. The V and J ends lost 4 bases and 10 bases, in that order; junction bases with no gene match: 10. Germline CDR1 is MDHEN and CDR2 is SYDVKM. The sequenced sample was PBMCs. The TCR originated in a man younger than 35 in good health and CMV-seropositive. The chain combines TRBV28 with TRBJ2-1; 7 bases agree with TRBD1. The CDR3 is CASSYPGGWVEQFF. As DNA, the CDR3 is TGTGCCAGCAGTTATCCAGGGGGATGGGTCGAGCAGTTCTTC.